This TCR beta chain was found in a study of cytomegalovirus exposure and HLA in healthy donors. The primer mix had 60 Vbeta and 13 Jbeta primers. Clones were sequenced by immunoSEQ multiplex PCR, and TCRdb holds only the in-frame ones, with some missing. This sample contains 200,000 to 250,000 clones. The sequencing input was PBMCs. The sequence was obtained from a girl aged 2 to 9 in good health and CMV-seropositive.

CDR3 bases: TGTGCCAGCAGTCCTTCGACAGGGCTATATGGCTACACCTTC. This encodes CASSPSTGLYGYTF. V and J are TRBV6-4 and TRBJ1-2; 7 bases align to TRBD1. The ends lost 5 bases at V and 5 bases at J; junction bases unmatched: 8. This CDR3 has 14 residues. CDR1 is MRHNA and CDR2 is SNTAGT in the germline V gene.